This T cell receptor beta chain emerged from a study of blood T cell repertoires in COVID-19. The germline V gene has CDR1 SGHTS and CDR2 YDEGEE. V lost 4 bases and J lost 13, with 21 bases in between. The CDR3 consists of 14 residues. Profiled with immunoSEQ multiplex PCR; TCRdb holds only in-frame clones, not every one. The table has around 130,000 clones, approximately 86% seen once. Recovery among Cohort 3 donors was established by two negative PCRs, clearance, or symptom resolution. This TCR was sampled from a woman between 50 and 59 years old who had recovered from COVID-19. V gene TRBV5-8 combines with J gene TRBJ2-1, with D perhaps matching TRBD1 (6 bases). The sample was PBMCs or T cells enriched from blood (not recorded which). The DNA of the CDR3 is TGTGCCAGCAGCCAAGGGGCCAGGGGAGACTATCAGTTCTTC. This codes for CASSQGARGDYQFF.